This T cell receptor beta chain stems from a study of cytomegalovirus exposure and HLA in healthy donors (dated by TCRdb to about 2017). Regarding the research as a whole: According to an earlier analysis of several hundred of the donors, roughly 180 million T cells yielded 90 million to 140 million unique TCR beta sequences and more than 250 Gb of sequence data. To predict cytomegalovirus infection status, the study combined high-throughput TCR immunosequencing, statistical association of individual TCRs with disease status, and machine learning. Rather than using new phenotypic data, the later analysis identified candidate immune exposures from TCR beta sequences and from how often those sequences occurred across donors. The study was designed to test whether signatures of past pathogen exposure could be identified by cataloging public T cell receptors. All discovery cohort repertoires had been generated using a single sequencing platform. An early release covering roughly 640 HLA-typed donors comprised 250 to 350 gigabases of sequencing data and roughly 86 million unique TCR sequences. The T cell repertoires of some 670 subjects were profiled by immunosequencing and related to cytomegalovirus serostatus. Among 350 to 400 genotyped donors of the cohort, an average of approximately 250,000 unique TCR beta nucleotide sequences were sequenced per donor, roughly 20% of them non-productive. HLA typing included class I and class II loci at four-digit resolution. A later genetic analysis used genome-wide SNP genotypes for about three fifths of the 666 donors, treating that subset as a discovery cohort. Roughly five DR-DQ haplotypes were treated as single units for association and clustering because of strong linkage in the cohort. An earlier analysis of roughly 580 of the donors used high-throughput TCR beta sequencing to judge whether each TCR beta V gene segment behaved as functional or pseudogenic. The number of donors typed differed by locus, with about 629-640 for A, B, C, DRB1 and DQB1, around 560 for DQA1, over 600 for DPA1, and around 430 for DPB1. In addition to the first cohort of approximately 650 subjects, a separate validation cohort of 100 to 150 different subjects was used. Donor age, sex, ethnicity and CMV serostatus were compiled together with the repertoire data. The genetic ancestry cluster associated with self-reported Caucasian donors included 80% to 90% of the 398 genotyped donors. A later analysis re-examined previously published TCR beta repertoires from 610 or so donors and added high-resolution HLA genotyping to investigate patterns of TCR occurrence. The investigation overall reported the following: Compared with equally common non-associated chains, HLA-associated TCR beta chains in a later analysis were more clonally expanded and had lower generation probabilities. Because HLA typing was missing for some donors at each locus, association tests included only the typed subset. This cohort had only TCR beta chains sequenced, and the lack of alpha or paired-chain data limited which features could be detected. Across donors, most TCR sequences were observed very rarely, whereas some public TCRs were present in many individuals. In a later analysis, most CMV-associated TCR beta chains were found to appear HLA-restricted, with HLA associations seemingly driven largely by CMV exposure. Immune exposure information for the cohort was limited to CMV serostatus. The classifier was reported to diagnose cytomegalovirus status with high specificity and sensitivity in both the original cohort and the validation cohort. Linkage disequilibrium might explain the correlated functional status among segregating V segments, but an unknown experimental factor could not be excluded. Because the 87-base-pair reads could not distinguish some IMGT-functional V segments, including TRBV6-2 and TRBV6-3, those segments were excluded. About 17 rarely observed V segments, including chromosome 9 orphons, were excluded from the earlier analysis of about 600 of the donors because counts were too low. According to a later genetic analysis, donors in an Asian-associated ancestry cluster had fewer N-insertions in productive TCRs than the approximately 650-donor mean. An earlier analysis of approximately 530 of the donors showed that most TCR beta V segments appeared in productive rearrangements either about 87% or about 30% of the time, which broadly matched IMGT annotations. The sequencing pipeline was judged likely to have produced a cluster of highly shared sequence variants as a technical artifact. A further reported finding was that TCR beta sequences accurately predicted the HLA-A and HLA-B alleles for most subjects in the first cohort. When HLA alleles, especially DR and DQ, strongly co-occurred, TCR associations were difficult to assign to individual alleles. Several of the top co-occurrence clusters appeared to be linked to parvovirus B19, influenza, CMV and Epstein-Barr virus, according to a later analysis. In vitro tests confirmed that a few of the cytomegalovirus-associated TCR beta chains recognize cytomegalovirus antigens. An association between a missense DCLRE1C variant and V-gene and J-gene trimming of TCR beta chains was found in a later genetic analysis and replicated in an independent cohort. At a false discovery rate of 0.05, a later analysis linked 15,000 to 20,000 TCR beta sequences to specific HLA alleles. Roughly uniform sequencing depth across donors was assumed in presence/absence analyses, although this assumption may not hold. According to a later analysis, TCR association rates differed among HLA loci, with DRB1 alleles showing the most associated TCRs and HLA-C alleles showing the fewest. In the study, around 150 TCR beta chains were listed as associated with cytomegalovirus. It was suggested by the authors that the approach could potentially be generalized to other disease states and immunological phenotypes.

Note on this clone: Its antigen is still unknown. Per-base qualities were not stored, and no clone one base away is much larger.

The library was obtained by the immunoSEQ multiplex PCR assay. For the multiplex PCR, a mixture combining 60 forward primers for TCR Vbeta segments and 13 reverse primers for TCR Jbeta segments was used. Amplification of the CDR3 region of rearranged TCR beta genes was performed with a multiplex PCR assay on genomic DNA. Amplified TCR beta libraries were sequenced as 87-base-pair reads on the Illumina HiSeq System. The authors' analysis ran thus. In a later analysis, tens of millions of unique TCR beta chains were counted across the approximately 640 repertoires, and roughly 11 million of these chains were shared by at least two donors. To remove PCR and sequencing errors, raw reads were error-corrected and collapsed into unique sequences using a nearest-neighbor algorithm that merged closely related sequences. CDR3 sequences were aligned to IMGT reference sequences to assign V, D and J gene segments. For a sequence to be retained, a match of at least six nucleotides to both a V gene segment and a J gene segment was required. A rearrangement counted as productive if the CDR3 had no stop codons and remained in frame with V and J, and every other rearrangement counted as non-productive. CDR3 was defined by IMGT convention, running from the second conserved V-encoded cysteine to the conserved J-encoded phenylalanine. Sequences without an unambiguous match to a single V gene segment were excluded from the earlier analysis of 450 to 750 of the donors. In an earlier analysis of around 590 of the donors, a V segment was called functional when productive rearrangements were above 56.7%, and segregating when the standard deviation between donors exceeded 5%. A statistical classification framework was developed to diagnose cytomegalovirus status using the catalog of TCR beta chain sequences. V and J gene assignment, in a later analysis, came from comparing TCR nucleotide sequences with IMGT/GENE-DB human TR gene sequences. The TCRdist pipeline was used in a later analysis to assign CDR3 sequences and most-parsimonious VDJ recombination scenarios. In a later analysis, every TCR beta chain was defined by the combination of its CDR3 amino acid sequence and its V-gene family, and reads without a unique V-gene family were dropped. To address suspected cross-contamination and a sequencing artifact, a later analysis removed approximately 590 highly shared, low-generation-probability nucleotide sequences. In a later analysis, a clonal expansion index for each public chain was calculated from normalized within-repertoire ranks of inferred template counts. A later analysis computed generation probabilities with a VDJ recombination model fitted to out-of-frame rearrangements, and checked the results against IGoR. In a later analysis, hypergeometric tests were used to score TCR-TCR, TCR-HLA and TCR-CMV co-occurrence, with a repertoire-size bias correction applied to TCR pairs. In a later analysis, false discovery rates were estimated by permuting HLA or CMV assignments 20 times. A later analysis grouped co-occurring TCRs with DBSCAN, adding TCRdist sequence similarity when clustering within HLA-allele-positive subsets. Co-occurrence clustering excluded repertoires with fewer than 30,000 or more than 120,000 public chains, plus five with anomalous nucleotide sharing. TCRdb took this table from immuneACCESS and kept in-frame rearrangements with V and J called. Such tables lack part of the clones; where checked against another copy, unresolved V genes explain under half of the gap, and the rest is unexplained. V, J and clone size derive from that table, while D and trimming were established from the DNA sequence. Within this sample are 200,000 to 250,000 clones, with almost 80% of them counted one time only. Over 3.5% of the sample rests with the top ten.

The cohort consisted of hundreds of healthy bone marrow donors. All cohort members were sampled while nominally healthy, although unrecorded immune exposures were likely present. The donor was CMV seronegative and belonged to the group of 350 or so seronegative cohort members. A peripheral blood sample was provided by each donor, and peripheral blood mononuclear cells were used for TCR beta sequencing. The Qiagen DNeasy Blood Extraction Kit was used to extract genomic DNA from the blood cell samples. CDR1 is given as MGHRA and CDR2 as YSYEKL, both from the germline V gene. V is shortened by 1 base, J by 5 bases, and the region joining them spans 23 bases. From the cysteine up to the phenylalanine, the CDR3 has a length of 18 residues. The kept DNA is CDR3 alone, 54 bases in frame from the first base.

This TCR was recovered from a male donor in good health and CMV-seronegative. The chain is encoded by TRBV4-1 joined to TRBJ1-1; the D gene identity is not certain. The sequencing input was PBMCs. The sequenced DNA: TGCGCCAGCAGCCAAGTAGATATGGGAAGGGAGGGAAGAACTGAAGCTTTCTTT. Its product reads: CASSQVDMGREGRTEAFF.